This is a list of T cell receptor beta chains from one sample in a study of T-cell memory formation after mild COVID-19. One entry per CDR3 protein, called by TCRdb with MiXCR from the 5' RACE reads. Seen here are 150,000 to 200,000 distinct CDR3 sequences, around 13% observed once, and the top ten hold approximately 14%. Sequencing input: PBMCs or a T cell subset sorted from them (not recorded which). The receptors shown here come from an adult woman who had mild COVID-19 (a few samples of this study predate the infection). Cell type and time point are not known. The CDR3 runs from the conserved cysteine through the conserved F or W. Each record gives: J gene, D gene, V gene, clone size, CDR3 DNA, CDR3 protein. D genes are given only for firm matches. Part of the rows lack a size; the others show once, few, many or a class for expanded clones.

J gene: TRBJ2-5
D gene: TRBD2
V gene: TRBV7-2
clone size: many
CDR3 DNA: TGTGCCAGCAGCTACGGGACTAGCCGAGAGACCCAGTACTTC
CDR3 protein: CASSYGTSRETQYF

J gene: TRBJ2-5
D gene: TRBD2
V gene: TRBV6-5
clone size: NA
CDR3 DNA: TGTGCCAGCAGTTACTCTGGTAGCGGGAGGTGGGAGACCCAGTACTTC
CDR3 protein: CASSYSGSGRWETQYF

J gene: TRBJ1-2
D gene: TRBD1
V gene: TRBV12-3/TRBV12-4
clone size: NA
CDR3 DNA: TGTGCCAGCAGTCAACTAATAGGGGGCGACTATGGCTACACCTTC
CDR3 protein: CASSQLIGGDYGYTF

J gene: TRBJ2-3
D gene: NA
V gene: TRBV9
clone size: few
CDR3 DNA: TGTGCCAGCAGCACTCAGGGACCAGATACGCAGTATTTT
CDR3 protein: CASSTQGPDTQYF

J gene: TRBJ2-3
D gene: TRBD1
V gene: TRBV6-5
clone size: few
CDR3 DNA: TGTGCCAGCAGTTTAAGGGGGCCGGAAGATACGCAGTATTTT
CDR3 protein: CASSLRGPEDTQYF

J gene: TRBJ2-7
D gene: NA
V gene: TRBV27
clone size: few
CDR3 DNA: TGTGCCAGCAGTTTATCCCGGGACAAAATCTCCTACGAGCAGTACTTC
CDR3 protein: CASSLSRDKISYEQYF

J gene: TRBJ2-2
D gene: NA
V gene: TRBV7-9
clone size: once
CDR3 DNA: TGTGCCAGCAGCTTAGTTTCCGGGACAACTACCGGGGAGCTGTTTTTT
CDR3 protein: CASSLVSGTTTGELFF

J gene: TRBJ2-1
D gene: TRBD2
V gene: TRBV7-9
clone size: many
CDR3 DNA: TGTGCCAGCAGCTTAGGGATTAGCGGGAGTAGAGACAATGAGCAGTTCTTC
CDR3 protein: CASSLGISGSRDNEQFF

J gene: TRBJ2-2
D gene: TRBD2
V gene: TRBV6-5
clone size: NA
CDR3 DNA: TGTGCCAGCAGCAAACTAGCGGGAAAGGACACCGGGGAGCTGTTTTTT
CDR3 protein: CASSKLAGKDTGELFF

J gene: TRBJ1-1
D gene: TRBD1
V gene: TRBV19
clone size: NA
CDR3 DNA: TGTGCCAGTAGGAGGGGGACAGATAACACTGAAGCTTTCTTT
CDR3 protein: CASRRGTDNTEAFF

J gene: TRBJ2-7
D gene: NA
V gene: TRBV2
clone size: NA
CDR3 DNA: TGTGCCATAAAGGGGGGGGAGAGCACCTACGAGCAGTACTTC
CDR3 protein: CAIKGGESTYEQYF

J gene: TRBJ2-7
D gene: TRBD1
V gene: TRBV29-1
clone size: NA
CDR3 DNA: TGCAGCGTTGTTGGGCCAGGGGGCCCCTTGCTATTC
CDR3 protein: CSVVGPGGPLLF

J gene: TRBJ1-2
D gene: NA
V gene: TRBV12-3/TRBV12-4
clone size: NA
CDR3 DNA: TGTGCCAGCAGTTTAACTATGGGGTCGCTGGGCTATGGCTACACCTTC
CDR3 protein: CASSLTMGSLGYGYTF

J gene: TRBJ1-1
D gene: NA
V gene: TRBV5-1
clone size: NA
CDR3 DNA: TGCGCCAGCAGCTTGTACGTTCAGGGTGGGTACACTGAAGCTTTCTTT
CDR3 protein: CASSLYVQGGYTEAFF

J gene: TRBJ2-1
D gene: NA
V gene: TRBV6-6
clone size: NA
CDR3 DNA: TGTGCCAGCAGTTACAATACAGGGAGAAATGAGCAGTTCTTC
CDR3 protein: CASSYNTGRNEQFF

J gene: TRBJ2-4
D gene: TRBD1
V gene: TRBV12-3/TRBV12-4
clone size: many
CDR3 DNA: TGTGCCAGCAGAGATACAGGGGACAAAAACATTCAGTACTTC
CDR3 protein: CASRDTGDKNIQYF

J gene: TRBJ2-1
D gene: TRBD2
V gene: TRBV20-1
clone size: NA
CDR3 DNA: TGCAGTGCTAGATCCTACGGGGCTAGCGGGAGGGCCCGCCTCACCAATGAGCAGTTCTTC
CDR3 protein: CSARSYGASGRARLTNEQFF

J gene: TRBJ2-7
D gene: TRBD2
V gene: TRBV2
clone size: few
CDR3 DNA: TGTGCCAGCAGGATACTAGCGGGGGGCCTCACCGAGCGGGAGTACTTC
CDR3 protein: CASRILAGGLTEREYF

J gene: TRBJ2-1
D gene: TRBD2
V gene: TRBV5-1
clone size: NA
CDR3 DNA: TGCGCCAGCAGCTTAATAGCGGGGGGTTACAATGAGCAGTTCTTC
CDR3 protein: CASSLIAGGYNEQFF

J gene: TRBJ2-6
D gene: NA
V gene: TRBV7-9
clone size: few
CDR3 DNA: TGTGCCAGCAGCCTTGGGACCGTTTATCCTGGGGCCAACGTCCTGACTTTC
CDR3 protein: CASSLGTVYPGANVLTF

J gene: TRBJ2-5
D gene: NA
V gene: TRBV11-2
clone size: NA
CDR3 DNA: TGTGCCAGCAGCCCGGGACCCAAAGAGACCCAGTACTTC
CDR3 protein: CASSPGPKETQYF

J gene: TRBJ2-2
D gene: NA
V gene: TRBV6-2/TRBV6-3
clone size: NA
CDR3 DNA: TGTGCCAGCAGTTACCCCCGCCGACAGGTACTCTACACCGGGGAGCTGTTTTTT
CDR3 protein: CASSYPRRQVLYTGELFF

J gene: TRBJ2-1
D gene: NA
V gene: TRBV6-2/TRBV6-3
clone size: few
CDR3 DNA: TGTGCCAGCTATACCGTAAGGGTAGCGAAAAGGAGTGGGTACAATGAGCAGTTCTTC
CDR3 protein: CASYTVRVAKRSGYNEQFF

J gene: TRBJ1-4
D gene: TRBD1
V gene: TRBV20-1
clone size: few
CDR3 DNA: TGCAGTGCCCGTCCCGGGACAGGGTCAAGTGAAAAACTGTTTTTT
CDR3 protein: CSARPGTGSSEKLFF

J gene: TRBJ1-2
D gene: TRBD1
V gene: TRBV28
clone size: NA
CDR3 DNA: TGTGCCAGCAGTTCGGACAGGGTCTATGGCTACACCTTC
CDR3 protein: CASSSDRVYGYTF

J gene: TRBJ2-4
D gene: NA
V gene: TRBV3-1
clone size: few
CDR3 DNA: TGTGCCAGCAGCCCCCTCCGACAAGTAGCCAAAAACATTCAGTACTTC
CDR3 protein: CASSPLRQVAKNIQYF

J gene: TRBJ1-3
D gene: NA
V gene: TRBV4-3
clone size: NA
CDR3 DNA: TGCGCCAGCAGCCACCTGGCCCCTCTGGCAGGAAACACCATATATTTT
CDR3 protein: CASSHLAPLAGNTIYF

J gene: TRBJ1-1
D gene: NA
V gene: TRBV5-1
clone size: NA
CDR3 DNA: TGCGCCAGCAGCTTAGAATTCCGGAACACTGAAGCTTTCTTT
CDR3 protein: CASSLEFRNTEAFF

J gene: TRBJ1-3
D gene: NA
V gene: TRBV5-1
clone size: NA
CDR3 DNA: TGCGCCAGCAGCTTGGGGGCTAGCTCTGGAAACACCATATATTTT
CDR3 protein: CASSLGASSGNTIYF

J gene: TRBJ2-1
D gene: TRBD2
V gene: TRBV29-1
clone size: many
CDR3 DNA: TGCAGCGTTGAAGGTAGCGGGACCTACAATGAGCAGTTCTTC
CDR3 protein: CSVEGSGTYNEQFF

J gene: TRBJ2-5
D gene: NA
V gene: TRBV6-5
clone size: few
CDR3 DNA: TGTGCCAGCAGTTACTCGGGTTGGGGGGAGACCCAGTACTTC
CDR3 protein: CASSYSGWGETQYF

J gene: TRBJ2-2
D gene: TRBD1
V gene: TRBV5-1
clone size: few
CDR3 DNA: TGCGCCAGCAGCTCCCGGGTGGGACAGGGTTTCACCGGGGAGCTGTTTTTT
CDR3 protein: CASSSRVGQGFTGELFF

J gene: TRBJ2-5
D gene: NA
V gene: TRBV7-6
clone size: NA
CDR3 DNA: TGTGCCAGCAGCTTAGCGCGAGGAATCGGAGAGACCCAGTACTTC
CDR3 protein: CASSLARGIGETQYF

J gene: TRBJ1-2
D gene: NA
V gene: TRBV4-1
clone size: few
CDR3 DNA: TGCGCCAGCAGCCAAGGAGGACGGAGGGGAGGAGACTATGGCTACACCTTC
CDR3 protein: CASSQGGRRGGDYGYTF

J gene: TRBJ1-4
D gene: NA
V gene: TRBV30
clone size: NA
CDR3 DNA: TGTGCCTGCGTGGTGGGGTCAACTAATGAAAAACTGTTTTTT
CDR3 protein: CACVVGSTNEKLFF

J gene: TRBJ1-2
D gene: NA
V gene: TRBV10-3
clone size: few
CDR3 DNA: TGTGCCATCAGTGAGTCAACCCAGTACAGGGCTAATAACTATGGCTACACCTTC
CDR3 protein: CAISESTQYRANNYGYTF

J gene: TRBJ2-5
D gene: NA
V gene: TRBV27
clone size: NA
CDR3 DNA: TGTGCCAGCAGTTTAACAGGGTGGGGAACCCAGTACTTC
CDR3 protein: CASSLTGWGTQYF